The rows below give T cell receptor beta chains drawn from one sample of a study of T-cell memory formation after mild COVID-19. Using its own MiXCR run on the 5' RACE reads, TCRdb lists one record per CDR3 protein. The table shows roughly 310,000 distinct CDR3 sequences, with more than 15% occurring only once. The sequencing input was PBMCs or a T cell subset sorted from them (not recorded which). Receptors were obtained from a man in his late teens or twenties who had mild COVID-19 (a few samples of this study predate the infection). Cell type and time point are not known. The CDR3 runs from the conserved cysteine through the conserved F or W. The order of the fields is CDR3 protein, CDR3 DNA, D gene, clone size, V gene, J gene. D genes are given only for firm matches. Clone size appears in some rows only: once, few, many, or a class for an expanded clone.

CASSLDSSTRGYTF	TGTGCCAGCAGCTTAGATTCCAGTACGAGAGGCTACACCTTC	-	-	TRBV7-2	TRBJ1-2
CASSQNRGETQYF	TGCGCCAGCAGCCAAAACAGGGGAGAGACCCAGTACTTC	TRBD1	many	TRBV4-3	TRBJ2-5
CASRSNFGEQYF	TGTGCCAGCAGATCGAATTTCGGCGAGCAGTACTTC	-	-	TRBV6-5	TRBJ2-7
CAILREGANTGELFF	TGTGCCATCCTAAGGGAGGGGGCGAACACCGGGGAGCTGTTTTTT	-	-	TRBV12-3/TRBV12-4	TRBJ2-2
CASSYLLERGYTF	TGTGCCAGCAGTTATCTCTTGGAGAGGGGCTACACCTTC	-	-	TRBV6-5	TRBJ1-2
CASSERQGDEQYF	TGTGCCAGCAGTGAGAGACAGGGGGACGAGCAGTACTTC	TRBD1	few	TRBV6-1	TRBJ2-7
CATSDLAGKATDWQYF	TGTGCCACCAGTGATTTGGCGGGAAAGGCAACAGATTGGCAGTATTTT	-	-	TRBV24-1	TRBJ2-3
CASSLLAGAPNEQFF	TGTGCCAGCAGCTTACTAGCGGGGGCACCCAATGAGCAGTTCTTC	TRBD2	-	TRBV7-9	TRBJ2-1
CASSLYPGELFF	TGTGCCAGCAGTTTATATCCGGGGGAGCTGTTTTTT	-	-	TRBV27	TRBJ2-2
CASSEVDRGYFHTQYF	TGTGCCAGCAGTGAAGTTGACAGGGGGTATTTCCATACGCAGTATTTT	TRBD1	many	TRBV6-1	TRBJ2-3
CASSVGGGIPPLHF	TGTGCCAGCAGCGTAGGAGGGGGAATCCCCCCCCTCCACTTT	-	many	TRBV7-2	TRBJ1-6
CASSLATGRNEKLFF	TGCGCCAGCAGCCTCGCGACAGGGCGGAATGAAAAACTGTTTTTT	TRBD1	-	TRBV4-3	TRBJ1-4
CASSDNHQPQHF	TGCGCCAGCAGTGATAACCATCAGCCCCAGCATTTT	-	few	TRBV10-1	TRBJ1-5
CASSALAGGADTQYF	TGTGCCAGCAGTGCACTAGCGGGGGGGGCAGATACGCAGTATTTT	TRBD2	-	TRBV6-5	TRBJ2-3
CASSPLSDETANTGELFF	TGTGCCAGCAGCCCCCTGTCGGACGAAACCGCGAACACCGGGGAGCTGTTTTTT	-	few	TRBV7-6	TRBJ2-2
CASSLDRGQSYTF	TGTGCCAGCAGCTTGGACAGGGGGCAAAGCTACACCTTC	TRBD1	many	TRBV5-6	TRBJ1-2
CAWSPPGSSAGANVLTF	TGTGCCTGGAGTCCCCCAGGATCCAGCGCTGGGGCCAACGTCCTGACTTTC	-	-	TRBV30	TRBJ2-6
CASSYPVNTEAFF	TGTGCCAGCAGTTATCCTGTGAACACTGAAGCTTTCTTT	-	-	TRBV7-9	TRBJ1-1
CASSSRDPFYGYTF	TGTGCCAGCAGCTCCCGGGACCCGTTCTATGGCTACACCTTC	-	-	TRBV12-3/TRBV12-4	TRBJ1-2
CASTGGGYTGELFF	TGTGCCAGCACCGGCGGGGGCTACACCGGGGAGCTGTTTTTT	-	many	TRBV11-3	TRBJ2-2
CASARVVPEQFF	TGTGCCAGCGCACGGGTGGTCCCGGAACAGTTCTTC	-	-	TRBV6-2/TRBV6-3	TRBJ2-1
CASSPRRGDLGNTIYF	TGCGCCAGCAGCCCGCGGAGAGGGGACCTTGGAAACACCATATATTTT	-	-	TRBV5-1	TRBJ1-3
CASSQDMGNTEAFF	TGCGCCAGCAGCCAAGATATGGGGAACACTGAAGCTTTCTTT	-	many	TRBV4-3	TRBJ1-1
CASTASAGQGREQYF	TGTGCCAGTACGGCTTCAGCGGGACAGGGTCGCGAGCAGTACTTC	TRBD1	few	TRBV19	TRBJ2-7
CAIKSLAGGPNTGELFF	TGTGCCATCAAGAGCCTAGCGGGGGGCCCAAACACCGGGGAGCTGTTTTTT	TRBD2	many	TRBV10-3	TRBJ2-2
CASSLERQGLDGYTF	TGTGCCAGCAGCTTAGAGAGACAGGGATTGGATGGCTACACCTTC	TRBD1	-	TRBV7-9	TRBJ1-2
CASSRIAGGRTGEQFF	TGTGCCAGCAGCCGGATAGCGGGGGGCCGGACCGGTGAGCAGTTCTTC	TRBD2	few	TRBV3-1	TRBJ2-1
CASSLEDERGYTF	TGCGCCAGCAGCTTGGAGGACGAAAGGGGCTACACCTTC	-	-	TRBV5-1	TRBJ1-2
CATTPQYTDTQYF	TGTGCCACCACCCCGCAGTACACAGATACGCAGTATTTT	-	-	TRBV6-1	TRBJ2-3
CAWSVTRGADTQYF	TGTGCCTGGAGTGTAACCAGGGGCGCAGATACGCAGTATTTT	-	many	TRBV30	TRBJ2-3
CAWSSTTGYTEAFF	TGTGCCTGGAGTTCAACTACAGGGTACACTGAAGCTTTCTTT	-	-	TRBV30	TRBJ1-1
CASSVGRRETQYF	TGTGCCAGCAGTGTTGGGAGGAGAGAGACCCAGTACTTC	-	few	TRBV6-1	TRBJ2-5
CASSFRDINTGELFF	TGTGCCAGCAGTTTCCGGGACATCAACACCGGGGAGCTGTTTTTT	-	few	TRBV28	TRBJ2-2
CASSPGTGINEQFF	TGTGCCAGCAGCCCCGGGACAGGGATTAATGAGCAGTTCTTC	TRBD1	-	TRBV5-5	TRBJ2-1
CASSLGIYEQFF	TGTGCCAGCAGTCTGGGAATTTATGAGCAGTTCTTC	-	few	TRBV11-2	TRBJ2-1
CASRHGQGNQPQHF	TGTGCCAGCAGGCATGGACAGGGCAATCAGCCCCAGCATTTT	TRBD1	-	TRBV12-3/TRBV12-4	TRBJ1-5
CASSQEQQGGGYGYTF	TGCGCCAGCAGCCAAGAGCAACAGGGCGGAGGCTATGGCTACACCTTC	-	few	TRBV4-1	TRBJ1-2
CASSYSGAQNTEAFF	TGTGCCAGCAGTTACTCGGGGGCGCAAAACACTGAAGCTTTCTTT	-	-	TRBV6-5	TRBJ1-1
CASSGPGGHTGELFF	TGTGCCAGCAGTGGTCCCGGGGGGCACACCGGGGAGCTGTTTTTT	-	few	TRBV6-1	TRBJ2-2
CASGKRGGAIGGYTF	TGTGCCAGCGGCAAGAGGGGGGGAGCCATAGGTGGCTACACCTTC	-	-	TRBV6-5	TRBJ1-2
CASSREGGQFF	TGTGCCAGCAGCCGCGAAGGAGGGCAGTTCTTC	-	-	TRBV7-9	TRBJ2-1
CASSFNREYSGANVLTF	TGTGCCAGCAGCTTTAACAGGGAGTACTCTGGGGCCAACGTCCTGACTTTC	-	-	TRBV5-5	TRBJ2-6
CASSNDRGRETQYF	TGTGCCAGCAGCAACGACAGGGGGCGGGAGACCCAGTACTTC	TRBD1	-	TRBV7-2	TRBJ2-5
CASSLPKGGASYEQYF	TGTGCCAGCAGTCTTCCCAAGGGCGGGGCCTCCTACGAGCAGTACTTC	-	-	TRBV12-3/TRBV12-4	TRBJ2-7
CATATGGNTEAFF	TGTGCCACTGCGACAGGGGGGAACACTGAAGCTTTCTTT	TRBD1	-	TRBV19	TRBJ1-1
CASSLVGTGGTEAFF	TGTGCCAGCAGTTTAGTAGGGACAGGGGGCACTGAAGCTTTCTTT	TRBD1	many	TRBV12-3/TRBV12-4	TRBJ1-1
CASSQDSIRAYEQYF	TGCGCCAGCAGCCAAGATAGCATCCGGGCCTACGAGCAGTACTTC	-	-	TRBV4-1	TRBJ2-7
CASSSGQGARGNTIYF	TGTGCCAGCAGTTCGGGACAGGGTGCGAGAGGAAACACCATATATTTT	TRBD1	-	TRBV28	TRBJ1-3
CASSFRQGNSPLHF	TGTGCCAGCAGCTTCCGACAGGGGAATTCACCCCTCCACTTT	TRBD1	many	TRBV7-2	TRBJ1-6
CASSPPPGTGVYNEQFF	TGTGCCAGCTCACCACCCCCCGGGACAGGGGTCTACAATGAGCAGTTCTTC	TRBD1	few	TRBV18	TRBJ2-1
CASSQEDRRTEAFF	TGCGCCAGCAGCCAAGAAGATAGGAGGACTGAAGCTTTCTTT	-	few	TRBV4-3	TRBJ1-1
CSVGDNSYEQYF	TGCAGCGTTGGTGACAACTCCTACGAGCAGTACTTC	-	few	TRBV29-1	TRBJ2-7
CASSQVRDLNTEAFF	TGCGCCAGCAGCCAAGTCAGGGATCTGAACACTGAAGCTTTCTTT	-	-	TRBV4-3	TRBJ1-1
CASSLRSDRAETQYF	TGTGCCAGCAGTTTGCGTAGCGACCGAGCAGAGACCCAGTACTTC	-	few	TRBV28	TRBJ2-5
CASSPPTGYGGKNIQYF	TGTGCCAGCAGCCCCCCGACAGGTTATGGAGGCAAAAACATTCAGTACTTC	-	few	TRBV11-1	TRBJ2-4
CASSLVSLGNSPLHF	TGTGCCAGCAGCTTGGTGAGCTTGGGGAATTCACCCCTCCACTTT	-	few	TRBV5-5	TRBJ1-6
CASSAAGGFENEQFF	TGTGCCAGCAGCGCCGCCGGGGGTTTTGAGAATGAGCAGTTCTTC	-	many	TRBV7-9	TRBJ2-1